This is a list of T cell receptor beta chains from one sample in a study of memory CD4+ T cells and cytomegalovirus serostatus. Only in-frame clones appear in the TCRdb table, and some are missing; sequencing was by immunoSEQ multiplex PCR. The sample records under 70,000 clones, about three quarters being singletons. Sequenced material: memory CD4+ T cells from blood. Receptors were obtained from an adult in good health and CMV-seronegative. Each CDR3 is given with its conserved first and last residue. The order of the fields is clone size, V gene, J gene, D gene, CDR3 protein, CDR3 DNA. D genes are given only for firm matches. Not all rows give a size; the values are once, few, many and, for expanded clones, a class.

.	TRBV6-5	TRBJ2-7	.	CASRRGQEGYWQYF	TGTGCCAGCAGGAGAGGACAGGAGGGTTACTGGCAGTACTTC
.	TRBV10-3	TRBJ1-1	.	CAIRTNTRNTEAFF	TGTGCCATCAGGACAAATACAAGGAACACTGAAGCTTTCTTT
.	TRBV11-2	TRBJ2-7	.	CASTLRPRVHPGRYEQYF	TGTGCCAGCACCCTACGCCCTAGGGTCCATCCAGGTCGGTACGAGCAGTACTTC
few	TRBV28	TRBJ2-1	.	CASSSPHFPAYNEQFF	TGTGCCAGCAGTTCGCCCCATTTTCCAGCCTACAATGAGCAGTTCTTC
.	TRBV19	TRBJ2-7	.	CASSKARGGEQYF	TGTGCCAGTAGTAAAGCCAGGGGGGGCGAGCAGTACTTC
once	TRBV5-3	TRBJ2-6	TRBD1	CARSGPTGGKFKFSGANVLTF	TGTGCCAGAAGCGGACCAACAGGGGGCAAATTCAAGTTCTCTGGGGCCAACGTCCTGACTTTC
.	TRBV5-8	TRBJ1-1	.	CASSSGQLNTEAFF	TGTGCCAGCAGCTCCGGACAGTTGAACACTGAAGCTTTCTTT
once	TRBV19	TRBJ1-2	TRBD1	CASSIRQGEGYTF	TGTGCCAGTAGTATAAGACAGGGGGAAGGCTACACCTTC
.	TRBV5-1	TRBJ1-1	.	CASSTNSRDTEAFF	TGCGCCAGCAGTACCAACAGTAGGGACACTGAAGCTTTCTTT
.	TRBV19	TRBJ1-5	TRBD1	CASSTTGGRQPQHF	TGTGCCAGTAGTACGACAGGGGGCCGGCAGCCCCAGCATTTT
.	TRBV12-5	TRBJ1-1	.	CASGGRGAVGEAFF	TGTGCTAGTGGTGGTCGGGGGGCTGTAGGTGAAGCTTTCTTT
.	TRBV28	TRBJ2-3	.	CASSHTGQYF	TGTGCCAGCAGTCACACTGGGCAGTATTTT
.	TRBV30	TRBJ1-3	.	CAWSSLGHSSGNTIYF	TGTGCCTGGAGTTCCCTCGGACATTCCTCTGGAAACACCATATATTTT
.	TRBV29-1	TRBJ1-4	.	CSVAGGGVDTTNEKLFF	TGCAGCGTGGCGGGCGGGGGGGTTGATACAACTAATGAAAAACTGTTTTTT
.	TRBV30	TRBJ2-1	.	CAWRRQVDEQFF	TGTGCCTGGCGGCGACAGGTCGATGAGCAGTTCTTC
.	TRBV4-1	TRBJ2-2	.	CASSQDPGDHGELFF	TGCGCCAGCAGCCAAGATCCCGGGGACCACGGGGAGCTGTTTTTT
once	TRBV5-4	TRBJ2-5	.	CASSSPGPQETQYF	TGTGCCAGCAGCTCCCCGGGGCCCCAAGAGACCCAGTACTTC
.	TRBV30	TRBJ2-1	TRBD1	CAWKLQGARGFGNEQFF	TGTGCCTGGAAGTTGCAGGGGGCGCGCGGGTTCGGGAATGAGCAGTTCTTC